The 15 T cell receptor beta chains below all came from one sample that was sequenced in a study of blood T cell repertoires in COVID-19. Some clones are missing from TCRdb's copy, which holds only in-frame ones; the method was immunoSEQ multiplex PCR. The data contain some 330,000 clones, over 75% of them seen just once; the ten biggest clones take up roughly 4.5%. The material sequenced was PBMCs or T cells enriched from blood (not recorded which). The receptors stem from a man aged 30 to 45 who had recovered from COVID-19.

Notes on this clone: Distinct nucleotide sequences in the sample also encode this CDR3. The chain recombines TRBV28 with TRBJ1-2, with D unclear. Trimming shortened V by 3 bases and J by 5 bases, and 7 bases separated the two germline ends. CDR3 length: 12 residues. Germline CDR1 MDHEN, CDR2 SYDVKM. DNA for the CDR3: TGTGCCAGCAGTTTGGCGGGGTATGGCTACACCTTC. It codes for CASSLAGYGYTF.

This clone has a single count. The V and J genes are TRBV5-1 and TRBJ1-3; D unresolved. V dropped 1 base and J dropped 0 bases, with 5 bases sitting between them. Germline lookup yields CDR1 SGHRS and CDR2 YFSETQ. This CDR3 has 14 amino acids. The CDR3 sequence: CASSLSLSGNTIYF. CDR3 nucleotides: TGCGCCAGCAGCTTGTCCCTCTCTGGAAACACCATATATTTT.

The chain carries TRBV4-1 and TRBJ2-5; TRBD1 aligns across 10 bases. V trimming: 4 bases; J trimming: 3 bases; junction bases outside the gene matches: 5. This CDR3 has 15 amino acids. Per the germline V gene, CDR1 is MGHRA and CDR2 is YSYEKL. CDR3 region: CASSRPGTGEETQYF. The CDR3, as DNA: TGCGCCAGCAGCCGCCCCGGGACAGGGGAAGAGACCCAGTACTTC.

V is TRBV18 and J is TRBJ2-3; D gene unclear. Germline V gene sequence: CDR1 KGHSH, CDR2 LQKENI. The CDR3 has 15 residues. Trimming cost V 2 bases and J 2 bases, with 11 bases left between them. CDR3 residues: CASSPNPHSTDTQYF. The CDR3 region has the DNA TGTGCCAGCTCACCAAATCCTCACTCCACAGATACGCAGTATTTT.

The chain's CDR3 is CASSTGTEAFF. In DNA form, the CDR3 reads TGTGCCAGCAGTACGGGCACTGAAGCTTTCTTT. The chain couples TRBV6-5 to TRBJ1-1; D remains unclear. Trimming shortened V by 5 bases and J by 4 bases, and 5 bases separated the two germline ends. Germline CDR1 and CDR2: MNHEY and SVGAGI. This CDR3 has 11 amino acids.

The genes are TRBV28 and TRBJ2-2; maybe TRBD1 (5 bases). The length of the CDR3 is 13 residues. The V end was cut by 6 bases, the J end by 8 bases, with 13 bases between. The germline V gene has CDR1 MDHEN and CDR2 SYDVKM. The CDR3 loop reads CASSPANRGELFF. CDR3 DNA: TGTGCCAGCAGCCCTGCGAACAGGGGGGAGCTGTTTTTT.

V and J are TRBV14 and TRBJ2-7; no clear D gene. The CDR3 covers 16 residues. With 6 bases removed from V and 9 bases from J, the gap between germline ends came to 27 bases. CDR1 and CDR2 (germline): SGHDN, FVKESK. CDR3 DNA: TGTGCCAGCAGTCAAATCAGCCCATTCATACCGGGTGGGCAGTACTTC. It codes for CASSQISPFIPGGQYF. The entire variable domain, with the rest obtained from reference TRBV14 and TRBJ2-7, is as follows: EAGVTQFPSHSVIEKGQTVTLRCDPISGHDNLYWYRRVMGKEIKFLLHFVKESKQDESGMPNNRFLAERTGGTYSTLKVQPAELEDSGVYFCASSQISPFIPGGQYFGPGTRLTVT.

The CDR3 loop is CASSLSGGQSGYTF. The CDR3 DNA sequence: TGTGCCAGCAGTTTATCGGGGGGGCAATCTGGCTACACCTTC. The V gene is TRBV27, the J gene TRBJ1-2; the D gene is possibly TRBD1 (6 bases). The V end lost 0 bases, the J end lost 7 bases, and 12 bases lay between the germline ends. CDR1 is MNHEY and CDR2 is SMNVEV in the germline V gene (reference sequence). The CDR3 has 14 residues.

J is TRBJ1-1 and V is TRBV7-2; D is unresolved. The germline V gene has CDR1 SGHTA and CDR2 FQGNSA. Deletions cut 5 bases from V and 4 bases from J, with 17 bases between. This CDR3 has 15 amino acids. In nucleotides, the CDR3 is TGTGCCAGCAGCACCTCACGAGGAAGTACCACTGAAGCTTTCTTT. Its translation: CASSTSRGSTTEAFF. The complete variable domain, with remaining parts taken from reference TRBV7-2 and TRBJ1-1, reads GAGVSQSPSNKVTEKGKDVELRCDPISGHTALYWYRQSLGQGLEFLIYFQGNSAPDKSGLPSDRFSAERTGGSVSTLTIQRTQQEDSAVYLCASSTSRGSTTEAFFGQGTRLTVV.

The chain carries TRBV11-2 and TRBJ1-1; D ambiguous. V was cut by 7 bases and J by 0 bases, with 15 bases left in between. Germline CDR1 and CDR2: SGHAT and FQNNGV. CDR3 length: 15 amino acids. CDR3 sequence reads: CASTPSGWMNTEAFF. CDR3 coding DNA: TGTGCCAGCACCCCCTCCGGGTGGATGAACACTGAAGCTTTCTTT.

The J gene is TRBJ2-1, the V gene TRBV19; 8 positions match TRBD2. V lost 1 base, J lost 0 bases, and 5 bases stayed unmatched. From germline, CDR1 is LNHDA and CDR2 SQIVND (reference sequence). The CDR3 covers 17 residues. This CDR3 reads CASSIVGRVGSYNEQFF. CDR3 nucleotides: TGTGCCAGTAGTATAGTCGGGAGGGTAGGCTCCTACAATGAGCAGTTCTTC.

The chain recombines TRBV24-1 with TRBJ1-1; no clear D gene. The ends were cut back, 6 bases at V and 6 bases at J, with 7 bases in the middle. This CDR3 has 11 residues. Per the germline V gene, CDR1 is KGHDR and CDR2 is SFDVKD. The CDR3, as DNA: TGTGCCACCAGTCTTGGGCCTGAAGCTTTCTTT. Protein product: CATSLGPEAFF.

The rearrangement joins TRBV7-2 to TRBJ2-5, with 8 bases matching TRBD2. Unmatched junction bases numbered 5, after V lost 5 bases and J lost 3 bases. The CDR3 extends over 14 amino acids. Germline V gene lookup returns CDR1 SGHTA and CDR2 FQGNSA. CDR3 in DNA: TGTGCCAGCAGCCGTAGCGGGGTAAAAGAGACCCAGTACTTC. Its protein product is CASSRSGVKETQYF. Complete variable domain (other parts from reference TRBV7-2 and TRBJ2-5): GAGVSQSPSNKVTEKGKDVELRCDPISGHTALYWYRQSLGQGLEFLIYFQGNSAPDKSGLPSDRFSAERTGGSVSTLTIQRTQQEDSAVYLCASSRSGVKETQYFGPGTRLLVL.

The chain uses TRBV6-5 and TRBJ1-3; possible D gene TRBD1, 5 bases. Trimming shortened V by 8 bases and J by 8 bases, and 19 bases separated the two germline ends. CDR1 and CDR2 from the germline V gene are MNHEY and SVGAGI. This CDR3 region has 14 residues. Here the CDR3 DNA reads TGTGCCAGCGGGACTACGGCCACAGGAGACACCATATATTTT. Protein: CASGTTATGDTIYF.

V usage is TRBV7-9 and J usage is TRBJ1-3, with D unresolved. This CDR3 is built from 13 residues. The germline V and J ends were trimmed by 5 bases and 7 bases, with 12 bases remaining between them. CDR1 is SEHNR, CDR2 FQNEAQ, per germline (reference sequence). This chain's CDR3 is CASSATRRNTIYF. As DNA, the CDR3 is TGTGCCAGCAGCGCCACGCGTCGGAACACCATATATTTT.